Following are 21 T cell receptor beta chains from one sample sequenced in a study of OX40 agonist ivuxolimab in advanced cancers. Repertoires were generated with immunoSEQ multiplex PCR, while TCRdb's copy carries only in-frame clones and drops some. The profile shows tens of thousands of clones, roughly nine tenths of them singletons. The sample here was CD4+ or CD8+ T cells sorted from blood, taken in a trial of the OX40 agonist ivuxolimab. All receptors derive from an adult with an advanced solid tumor such as melanoma, head and neck, liver or kidney cancer.

The CDR3 region is CASSVSQWTQPQHF. CDR3 in DNA: TGTGCCAGTAGTGTGTCCCAGTGGACTCAGCCCCAGCATTTT. The chain is built from TRBV19 and TRBJ1-5; D is unclear. Germline loops: CDR1 LNHDA, CDR2 SQIVND (reference sequence). The CDR3 contains 14 residues. The V and J ends lost 5 bases and 6 bases respectively, with 14 bases between them.

This chain connects TRBV6-4 to TRBJ1-1; no definite D call. CDR1 is MRHNA and CDR2 is SNTAGT in the germline V gene. The germline V and J ends were trimmed by 6 bases and 2 bases, with 10 bases remaining between them. The CDR3 totals 13 residues. DNA of the CDR3: TGTGCCAGCAGGGAACAACAAAACACTGAAGCTTTCTTT. Translating gives CASREQQNTEAFF.

The CDR3 DNA sequence: TGTGCCAGCAGCTTGGCCCGGGGTACATCGATCTATGGCTACACCTTC. It encodes CASSLARGTSIYGYTF. The chain carries TRBV5-5 and TRBJ1-2; D is ambiguous. Germline CDR1 and CDR2: SGHKS and YYEKEE (reference sequence). The V end lost 0 bases, the J end lost 4 bases, and 16 bases lay between the germline ends. The CDR3 has 16 residues.

The rearrangement uses TRBV18 and TRBJ2-5; perhaps TRBD1 as D (5 bases). The germline gives CDR1 KGHSH, CDR2 LQKENI. Trimming shortened V by 3 bases and J by 4 bases, and 9 bases separated the two germline ends. There are 13 residues in the CDR3. DNA for the CDR3: TGTGCCAGCTCACCTGGGCAGGGAGAGACCCAGTACTTC. This gives the protein CASSPGQGETQYF.

The chain links TRBV19 to TRBJ2-7, with a possible D match to TRBD1 (6 bases). Trimming removed 4 bases at V and 4 bases at J, with 14 bases between. This CDR3 has 14 residues. Germline CDR1 is LNHDA and CDR2 is SQIVND (reference sequence). In DNA form, the CDR3 reads TGTGCCAGTAGTACTCAGGGGTACGGTTACGAGCAGTACTTC. This gives the protein CASSTQGYGYEQYF. The full variable domain, with the rest looked up from reference TRBV19 and TRBJ2-7, is DGGITQSPKYLFRKEGQNVTLSCEQNLNHDAMYWYRQDPGQGLRLIYYSQIVNDFQKGDIAEGYSVSREKKESFPLTVTSAQKNPTAFYLCASSTQGYGYEQYFGPGTRLTVT.

CDR3 residues: CASSPRGVQAFF. The CDR3 DNA is TGTGCCAGCAGCCCGCGGGGGGTTCAAGCTTTCTTT. This sequence joins TRBV13 and TRBJ1-1, with D perhaps TRBD1 (5 bases). From germline, CDR1 is PRHDT and CDR2 FYEKMQ (reference sequence). Deletions cut 5 bases from V and 9 bases from J, with 13 bases between. CDR3 length: 12 amino acids.

The chain has TRBV27 and TRBJ2-7, with TRBD1 matching 7 bases. Trimming removed 1 base from V and 3 bases from J; junction bases left unmatched: 9. Per the germline V gene, CDR1 is MNHEY and CDR2 is SMNVEV (reference sequence). This CDR3 has 16 amino acids. Here the CDR3 reads CASSLYRRQGLYEQYF. The CDR3 DNA is TGTGCCAGCAGTTTATATCGCCGACAGGGCCTCTACGAGCAGTACTTC.

The rearrangement joins TRBV28 to TRBJ1-1, with D uncertain. This CDR3 contains 10 residues. Germline CDR1 is MDHEN and CDR2 is SYDVKM. V was shortened by 7 bases and J by 7 bases, with 7 bases between the two germline ends. The CDR3 DNA reads TGTGCCAGCACCGGAATTGAAGCTTTCTTT. Translated: CASTGIEAFF.

Note on this clone: The sample carries other DNA sequences with the same CDR3. The rearrangement uses TRBV5-1 and TRBJ2-2; unclear D gene. Germline CDR1 reads SGHRS; CDR2 reads YFSETQ. V was trimmed by 0 bases and J by 2 bases, leaving 5 bases between them. This CDR3 is built from 14 residues. The CDR3 region has the DNA TGCGCCAGCAGCTTGGGACTTAACACCGGGGAGCTGTTTTTT. It is translated as CASSLGLNTGELFF.

The chain is built from TRBV27 and TRBJ1-1; D remains unclear. In germline, CDR1 is MNHEY, CDR2 SMNVEV (reference sequence). The CDR3 spans 13 residues. V lost 5 bases to trimming and J lost 0 bases, with 7 bases between them. The CDR3, as DNA: TGTGCCAGCAGTATCACAATGAACACTGAAGCTTTCTTT. Its translation is CASSITMNTEAFF.

J is TRBJ1-5 and V is TRBV19; 7 nucleotides line up with TRBD1. CDR3 size: 13 residues. Trimming removed 5 bases from V and 4 bases from J; junction bases left unmatched: 2. Germline V gives CDR1 LNHDA, CDR2 SQIVND (reference sequence). Written as DNA, the CDR3 is TGTGCCAGTAGTGCGGACAGGAATCAGCCCCAGCATTTT. Amino acids: CASSADRNQPQHF.

The gene calls are TRBV2 and TRBJ2-3, with 8 positions matching TRBD1. Losses at the gene ends were 6 bases for V and 10 bases for J; bases not matched to a gene: 15. The CDR3 runs 15 residues. CDR1 and CDR2 (germline): SNHLY, FYNNEI. For the CDR3, the DNA is TGTGCCAGCAGCACAGGGGGTAGGGGGATTGGGGCGCAGTATTTT. This codes for CASSTGGRGIGAQYF.

The V gene is TRBV18, the J gene TRBJ2-3; perhaps TRBD1 as D (5 bases). The germline V and J ends were trimmed by 2 bases and 3 bases, with 9 bases remaining between them. Germline V lookup: CDR1 KGHSH, CDR2 LQKENI. This CDR3 has 14 residues. For the CDR3, the DNA is TGTGCCAGCTCACCAATCCAGGGTACAGATACGCAGTATTTT. Translated: CASSPIQGTDTQYF.

The chain employs TRBV6-6 and TRBJ1-5, with a weak D call TRBD1 (5 bases). Looked up from germline, CDR1 is MNHNY and CDR2 is SVGAGI (reference sequence). V dropped 6 bases and J dropped 6 bases, with 12 bases sitting between them. The CDR3 covers 13 residues. CDR3 in amino acids: CASRGHLSQPQHF. CDR3 coding DNA: TGTGCCAGCAGGGGGCATTTGAGTCAGCCCCAGCATTTT.

This clone occurred once. The rearrangement uses TRBV5-6 and TRBJ1-2, with 9 positions matching TRBD1. J lost 2 bases, V lost 4 bases, and 6 bases had no gene match. Germline V gene sequence: CDR1 SGHDT, CDR2 YYEEEE. The CDR3 runs 15 residues. The CDR3 here is CASSLAGTGNYGYTF. CDR3 sequence (DNA): TGTGCCAGCAGCCTCGCCGGGACAGGGAACTATGGCTACACCTTC. The full variable domain, in which reference TRBV5-6 and TRBJ1-2 provide the parts outside the CDR3, is DAGVTQSPTHLIKTRGQQVTLRCSPKSGHDTVSWYQQALGQGPQFIFQYYEEEERQRGNFPDRFSGHQFPNYSSELNVNALLLGDSALYLCASSLAGTGNYGYTFGSGTRLTVV.

V usage is TRBV18 and J usage is TRBJ1-1; no clear D. The CDR3 runs 13 residues. Germline CDR1 and CDR2: KGHSH and LQKENI. The V end was cut by 2 bases, the J end by 7 bases, with 11 bases between. This CDR3 reads CASSPAALHEAFF. CDR3 sequence (DNA): TGTGCCAGCTCACCAGCAGCCCTACATGAAGCTTTCTTT.

This clone was recorded only once. The chain has TRBV28 and TRBJ2-1; D is uncertain. With 8 bases removed from V and 4 bases from J, the gap between germline ends came to 12 bases. This CDR3 is built from 13 residues. The germline CDR1 and CDR2 sequences are MDHEN and SYDVKM. CDR3 nucleotides: TGTGCCAGCGTAAATCCTAGTTACAATGAGCAGTTCTTC. Translating gives CASVNPSYNEQFF.

This clone was seen a single time. CDR3 coding DNA: TGTGCCAGCAGCAAGGGGACAGGGGGCGGTGACGAGCAGTACTTC. The encoded protein is CASSKGTGGGDEQYF. The rearrangement links TRBV4-2 to TRBJ2-7; 12 bases align to TRBD1. In germline, CDR1 is LGHNA, CDR2 YNFKEQ. V dropped 5 bases and J dropped 5; count of bases not matched to a gene: 7. The CDR3 sequence is 15 residues long.

The rearrangement uses TRBV14 and TRBJ2-2, with D perhaps TRBD2 (5 bases). CDR3 length equals 13 residues. V lost 2 bases, J lost 6 bases, and 7 bases lay in between. From germline, CDR1 is SGHDN and CDR2 FVKESK. The CDR3 loop reads CASSQQEAGELFF. The CDR3 region has the DNA TGTGCCAGCAGCCAACAGGAGGCCGGGGAGCTGTTTTTT.

V and J are TRBV4-1 and TRBJ1-2; D is undetermined. The length of the CDR3 is 14 residues. Germline lookup yields CDR1 MGHRA and CDR2 YSYEKL. Trimming cost V 4 bases and J 8 bases, with 17 bases left between them. The CDR3 sequence is CASSLMTGRGGYTF. The CDR3 coding sequence is TGCGCCAGCAGCCTCATGACGGGGAGAGGAGGCTACACCTTC.

V gene TRBV11-2 combines with J gene TRBJ2-2; 11 bases align to TRBD2. Germline trimming cut 3 bases from V and 7 bases from J; bases unmatched to any gene: 1. There are 14 residues in the CDR3. The germline gives CDR1 SGHAT, CDR2 FQNNGV. As DNA, the CDR3 is TGTGCCAGCAGCTTTAGCGGGAGGGGCGGGGAGCTGTTTTTT. Protein: CASSFSGRGGELFF.